This is a list of T cell receptor beta chains from one sample in a study of blood T cells in healthy people across ages. TCRdb processed the 5' RACE reads anew with MiXCR; each CDR3 protein has one entry. The sample includes around 900,000 distinct CDR3 sequences, roughly 50% of them seen just once. The sequencing input was blood. The receptors here all came from an older woman in good health. Both conserved end residues are part of each CDR3. A D gene is named only where the DNA matches it firmly. Expanded clones get a size class; other rows say once, few or many, or leave the size out.

D gene | J gene | V gene | clone size | CDR3 protein
- | TRBJ2-3 | TRBV28 | - | CATKRTTVLDTQYF
- | TRBJ2-3 | TRBV9 | - | CASSVELETDTQYF
- | - | TRBV5-1 | - | CASNKQGMAYEQYF
- | TRBJ2-3 | TRBV5-1 | few | CASKKIDTQYF
TRBD1 | TRBJ1-2 | TRBV25-1 | - | CASSLTGGSFGYTF
- | TRBJ1-2 | TRBV20-1 | - | CSARNGSYGYTF
TRBD2 | TRBJ2-5 | TRBV4-2 | - | CASSQVAGAWETQYF
- | - | TRBV29-1 | - | CSGGDSGNEQFF
TRBD1 | TRBJ1-4 | TRBV2 | - | CASSSDRGINERLFF
TRBD1 | TRBJ1-1 | TRBV25-1 | - | CASKGPKQGQVYPEAFF
- | TRBJ1-3 | TRBV2 | - | CASSEGQSSGNTIYF
TRBD2 | TRBJ2-7 | TRBV27 | - | CASSGFGTSGSSYEQYF
- | TRBJ1-5 | TRBV15 | - | CATSRGGVSRPQHF
- | TRBJ2-5 | TRBV7-2 | few | CASSHRPETQYF
- | TRBJ1-5 | TRBV7-9 | - | CASSLFEGPNQPQHF
- | - | TRBV5-1 | - | CASSFESGPMGEQYF
TRBD1 | TRBJ1-5 | TRBV5-5 | - | CASSLGRGQGGWQYSNQPQHF
- | TRBJ2-1 | TRBV7-6 | - | CASSLVRANNEQFF
- | TRBJ1-2 | TRBV10-3 | many | CAISEPRQPYGYTF
- | TRBJ1-5 | TRBV29-1 | few | CSARDGNQPQHF
- | TRBJ2-7 | TRBV24-1 | - | CATSDLTQGSYEQYF
TRBD2 | TRBJ2-1 | TRBV20-1 | - | CSASALAGGNEQFF
- | TRBJ1-2 | TRBV11-1 | few | CASSPGGQLYGYTF
- | TRBJ2-7 | TRBV28 | - | CASSWETRIAYEQYF
TRBD2 | - | TRBV20-1 | few | CSARGGIGVEQYF
- | TRBJ2-3 | TRBV12-3/TRBV12-4 | - | CASSFGGGTDTQYF
- | - | TRBV7-2 | - | CASSLAVGGKNEQYF
- | TRBJ1-6 | TRBV4-2 | few | CASSQDRSYNSPLHF
- | TRBJ1-5 | TRBV28 | - | CASSRPAGVNQPQHF
TRBD2 | TRBJ2-4 | TRBV30 | - | CAWSVGGTNIQYF
TRBD2 | TRBJ2-7 | TRBV20-1 | few | CSLGLAGRYEQYF
TRBD1 | TRBJ1-2 | TRBV27 | - | CASSLLRQGDYTF
- | TRBJ2-4 | TRBV30 | - | CAWSVAENIQYF
- | TRBJ2-1 | TRBV6-1 | - | CASSVTRSDNNEQFF
- | TRBJ1-6 | TRBV9 | - | CASSADPGGRNSPLHF
TRBD1 | TRBJ2-7 | TRBV29-1 | few | CSVRTGTGKGYEQYF
TRBD2 | TRBJ2-2 | TRBV7-2 | - | CASSYRTSGMNTGELFF
- | TRBJ2-5 | TRBV11-2 | - | CASSLGSAGPQETQYF
- | - | TRBV7-9 | - | CASSLIAAGEQYF
TRBD1 | TRBJ2-1 | TRBV12-3/TRBV12-4 | - | CASSLWAGQGGDEQFF
- | TRBJ2-3 | TRBV6-5 | - | CASRSRGTTSTDTQYF
TRBD2 | TRBJ2-5 | TRBV6-6 | - | CASSSRYLAGEYPEQYF
- | TRBJ2-1 | TRBV6-5 | - | CASSRGKFHEQFF
- | TRBJ2-4 | TRBV20-1 | - | CSAWTQAVAKNIQYF
- | TRBJ2-5 | TRBV7-8 | - | CASSRHTGKQETQYF
- | TRBJ2-3 | TRBV20-1 | once | CSATSRGRSSTDTQYF
- | TRBJ2-7 | TRBV6-5 | - | CASSYSRIYEQYF
- | TRBJ2-5 | TRBV12-1 | - | CASSSLSTVQETQYF
TRBD2 | TRBJ2-5 | TRBV14 | - | CASSQYGRYQETQYF
- | TRBJ2-7 | TRBV7-2 | - | CASSLAQISYEQYF